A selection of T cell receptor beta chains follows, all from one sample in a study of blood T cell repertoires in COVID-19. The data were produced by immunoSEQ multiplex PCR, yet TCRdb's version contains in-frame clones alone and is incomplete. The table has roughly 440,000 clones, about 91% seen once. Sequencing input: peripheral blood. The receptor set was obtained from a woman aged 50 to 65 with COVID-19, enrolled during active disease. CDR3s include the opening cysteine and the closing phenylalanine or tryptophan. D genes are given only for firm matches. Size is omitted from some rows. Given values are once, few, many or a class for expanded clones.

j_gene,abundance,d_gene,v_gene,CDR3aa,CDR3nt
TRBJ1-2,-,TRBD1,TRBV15,CATSRDRTGSYGYTF,TGTGCCACCAGCAGAGATAGGACAGGGAGCTATGGCTACACCTTC
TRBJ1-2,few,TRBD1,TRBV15,CATSRDRRTNYGYTF,TGTGCCACCAGCCGGGACAGGCGAACTAACTATGGCTACACCTTC
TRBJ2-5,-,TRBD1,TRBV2,CASRPGQGSETQYF,TGTGCCAGCAGGCCGGGACAGGGGTCGGAGACCCAGTACTTC
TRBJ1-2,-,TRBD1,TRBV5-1,CASTDSPGQVYGYTF,TGCGCCAGCACCGATTCCCCGGGACAGGTCTATGGCTACACCTTC
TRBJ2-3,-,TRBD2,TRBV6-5,CASSSRTSGGADTQYF,TGTGCCAGCAGTTCCCGGACTAGCGGGGGGGCGGATACGCAGTATTTT
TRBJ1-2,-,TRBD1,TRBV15,CATSGDRDAYGYTF,TGTGCCACCAGCGGCGACAGGGATGCCTATGGCTACACCTTC
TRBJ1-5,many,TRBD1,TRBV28,CASSGDSSNQPQHF,TGTGCCAGCAGTGGGGACAGCAGCAATCAGCCCCAGCATTTT
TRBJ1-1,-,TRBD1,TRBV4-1,CASSQDGTGGAKAEAFF,TGCGCCAGCAGCCAAGACGGGACAGGGGGCGCGAAGGCTGAAGCTTTCTTT
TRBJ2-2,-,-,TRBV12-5,CASENTGRAGELFF,TGTGCTAGTGAGAACACAGGACGGGCCGGGGAGCTGTTTTTT
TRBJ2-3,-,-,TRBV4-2,CASSQGGQPRTDTQYF,TGTGCCAGCAGCCAAGGAGGACAGCCCCGCACAGATACGCAGTATTTT
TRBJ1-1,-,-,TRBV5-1,CASRREGAGPTEAFF,TGCGCCAGCAGGAGGGAAGGGGCGGGACCAACTGAAGCTTTCTTT
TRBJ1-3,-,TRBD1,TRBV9,CASSEGALEDPNTIYF,TGTGCCAGCAGCGAGGGGGCCCTAGAAGACCCAAACACCATATATTTT
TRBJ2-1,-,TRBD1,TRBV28,CASSTARDRVYNEQFF,TGTGCCAGCAGCACTGCCCGGGACAGGGTCTACAATGAGCAGTTCTTC
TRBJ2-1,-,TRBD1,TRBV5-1,CASSVGQNNEQFF,TGCGCCAGCAGCGTGGGACAGAACAATGAGCAGTTCTTC
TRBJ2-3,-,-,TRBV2,CASSSESSTDTQYF,TGTGCCAGCAGTAGCGAGTCTAGCACAGATACGCAGTATTTT
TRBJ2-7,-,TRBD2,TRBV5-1,CASSGGTSGGSSYEQYF,TGCGCCAGCAGCGGAGGGACTAGCGGGGGGAGCTCCTACGAGCAGTACTTC
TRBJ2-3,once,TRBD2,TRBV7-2,CASSLDSGGLEDTQYF,TGTGCCAGCAGCTTAGACAGCGGGGGATTGGAAGATACGCAGTATTTT
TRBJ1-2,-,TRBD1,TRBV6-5,CASSRTGEDNGYTF,TGTGCCAGCAGTCGGACAGGGGAGGATAATGGCTACACCTTC
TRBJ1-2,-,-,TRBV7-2,CASSLGQSYGYTF,TGTGCCAGCAGCTTAGGACAGAGCTATGGCTACACCTTC
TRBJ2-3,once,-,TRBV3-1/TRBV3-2,CASSQERALDTQYF,TGTGCCAGCAGCCAAGAGAGGGCTCTCGATACGCAGTATTTT
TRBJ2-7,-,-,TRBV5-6,CASSFAGGRGYEQYF,TGTGCCAGCAGCTTCGCAGGCGGCAGGGGCTACGAGCAGTACTTC
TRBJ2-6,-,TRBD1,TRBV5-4,CASDRAGANVLTF,TGTGCCAGCGACAGGGCTGGGGCCAACGTCCTGACTTTC
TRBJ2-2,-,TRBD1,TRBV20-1,CSASRQGDTGELFF,TGCAGTGCTAGTCGACAGGGTGACACCGGGGAGCTGTTTTTT
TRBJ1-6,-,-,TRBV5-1,CASSLVPRWSPLHF,TGCGCCAGCAGCTTGGTCCCTCGGTGGTCACCCCTCCACTTT